This T cell receptor beta chain stems from a study of T cells in Graves' hyperthyroidism and ophthalmopathy. In patients aged 18 to 65, hyperthyroidism was newly diagnosed, with duration under 2 months. The study based diagnoses on clinical symptoms, serum thyroxine and TRAb, thyroid ultrasound and orbital computed tomography. In this sample, this clonotype turned up a few times. Antigen specificity is unknown. Notes on the study in general: A model built on 13 V-J features separated ophthalmopathy from stable hyperthyroidism. Also found in blood were most expanded thyroid clonotypes above 0.001.

Germline CDR1 and CDR2: SGHTA and FQGNSA. This CDR3 spans 13 amino acids. V lost 3 bases and J 3 bases, leaving 9 bases between the germline ends. TCR beta CDR3 sequences were amplified from RNA transcripts. In the first-round RT-PCR of the TCR CDR3, the HTBI primer set was used. One entry per CDR3 protein results from TCRdb running MiXCR on the multiplex PCR reads. The sample holds about 420,000 distinct CDR3 sequences, roughly 13% seen once. The sequence came from a woman under 30 with Graves' hyperthyroidism. This rearrangement joins TRBV7-2 to TRBJ2-7; D is ambiguous. The sequenced sample was blood. In DNA form, the CDR3 reads TGTGCCAGCAGCTTTCTTCGAGACTACGAGCAGTACTTC. Protein product: CASSFLRDYEQYF.